Presented here are 3 T cell receptor beta chains from one specimen sequenced in a study of blood T cell repertoires in COVID-19. TCRdb keeps only in-frame clones here, not all; method: immunoSEQ multiplex PCR. The sample records around 130,000 clones, 84% being singletons. The sequencing sample was made of PBMCs or T cells enriched from blood (not recorded which). These receptor sequences come from a woman in her fifties or sixties with acute COVID-19.

The rearrangement uses TRBV7-2 and TRBJ2-6; D is undetermined. CDR3 length: 17 amino acids. Deletions cut 5 bases from V and 0 bases from J, with 14 bases between. The germline V gene encodes CDR1 SGHTA and CDR2 FQGNSA. This CDR3 reads CASSPQPGGSGANVLTF. CDR3 DNA sequence: TGTGCCAGCAGCCCCCAACCCGGCGGCTCTGGGGCCAACGTCCTGACTTTC.

The chain joins TRBV5-1 to TRBJ2-3, with TRBD2 matching 7 bases. The CDR3 loop spans 16 amino acids. J was trimmed by 1 base and V by 3 bases; bases with no gene match: 8. Germline CDR1 is SGHRS and CDR2 is YFSETQ. The CDR3 bases are TGCGCCAGCAGCTACGAGGAGGGAGGGGGCACAGATACGCAGTATTTT. This translates into CASSYEEGGGTDTQYF.

The chain employs TRBV7-8 and TRBJ2-7; 8 positions agree with TRBD1. The CDR3 loop spans 15 amino acids. With 4 bases clipped from V and 0 bases from J, the junction kept 5 bases outside the gene matches. From germline, CDR1 is SGHVS and CDR2 FQNEAQ. The CDR3 region is CASSSWTGNSYEQYF. As DNA, the CDR3 is TGTGCCAGCAGCTCTTGGACAGGGAACTCCTACGAGCAGTACTTC.